This T cell receptor beta chain was sequenced during a study of blood T cell repertoires in COVID-19. Study context: COVID-19 samples from acute and convalescent phases originated in the United States, Italy and Spain. Nucleic acid was either cDNA or gDNA, and it came from T cells, B-cell-depleted T cells, or PBMCs.

The CDR3 runs to 17 residues. Unmatched junction bases numbered 13, after V lost 4 bases and J lost 3 bases. Looked up from germline, CDR1 is GTSNPN and CDR2 is SVGIG (reference sequence). There are many counts of this clone. Per the original methods: Amplification of reference gene primers provided the estimated nucleated cell counts. Profiling relied on immunoSEQ multiplex PCR, and the TCRdb table lists in-frame clones only, not all of them. V and J calls and clone size come straight from that table; D and trimming were deduced from the DNA. The table has approximately 200,000 clones, approximately 80% seen once.

The rearrangement joins TRBV30 to TRBJ2-3; 10 positions agree with TRBD2. The source of this sequence is a human donor with acute or convalescent COVID-19. The donor label of this sample is uncertain. Sequenced input: peripheral blood. The CDR3 loop is CAWTSGRAKRDTDTQYF. CDR3 nucleotide sequence: TGTGCCTGGACCAGCGGGAGGGCCAAAAGGGATACAGATACGCAGTATTTT.